These 9 T cell receptor beta chains originate from one sample sequenced in a study of blood T cell repertoires in COVID-19. TCRdb keeps only in-frame clones here, not all; method: immunoSEQ multiplex PCR. The table has tens of thousands of clones, 80% to 90% seen once. The sequenced material came from peripheral blood. These receptors all stem from a human donor in a cohort sampled during active COVID-19.

The rearrangement uses TRBV6-5 and TRBJ2-1, with 11 bases that match TRBD2. The germline V gene has CDR1 MNHEY and CDR2 SVGAGI. Germline trimming cut 4 bases from V and 4 bases from J; bases unmatched to any gene: 6. CDR3 size: 16 residues. CDR3 amino acids: CASSFLAGGRYNEQFF. The CDR3 nucleotides read TGTGCCAGCAGTTTCCTAGCGGGGGGACGTTACAATGAGCAGTTCTTC.

The chain couples TRBV9 to TRBJ1-1; TRBD1 agrees at 7 bases. The CDR3 extends over 13 amino acids. Germline values: CDR1 SGDLS, CDR2 YYNGEE. The V segment lost 3 bases and the J segment 8 bases; nucleotides outside the gene matches: 7. This CDR3 is CASSATGTAEAFF. CDR3 in DNA: TGTGCCAGCAGCGCCACAGGGACAGCCGAAGCTTTCTTT.

This clone was seen once. This chain uses TRBV23-1 with TRBJ2-7; 7 bases are shared with TRBD1. TRBV23-1 is placed among ORFs of uncertain function. Trimming removed 5 bases from V and 0 bases from J; junction bases left unmatched: 4. This CDR3 comprises 14 residues. For the CDR3, the DNA is TGCGCCAGCAGTTCCCGGGACAGCTCCTACGAGCAGTACTTC. Protein: CASSSRDSSYEQYF.

A single count supports this clone. The V gene is TRBV10-3, the J gene TRBJ2-2, with 11 bases matching TRBD2. Looked up from germline, CDR1 is ENHRY and CDR2 is SYGVKD. This CDR3 has 16 amino acids. The J segment lost 1 base and the V segment lost 5 bases, leaving 3 bases of the junction unmatched. The DNA for the CDR3 is TGTGCCATCAGTAGTCTAGCGGGGGGGAACACCGGGGAGCTGTTTTTT. Translated: CAISSLAGGNTGELFF.

This rearrangement joins TRBV4-2 to TRBJ1-1, with D maybe TRBD1 (5 bases). The length of the CDR3 is 16 residues. The ends were cut back, 1 base at V and 6 bases at J, with 18 bases in the middle. CDR1 LGHNA and CDR2 YNFKEQ come from the germline V gene. In nucleotides, the CDR3 is TGTGCCAGCAGCCAAGGGGTCGGGGGGGTCTGGTCTGAAGCTTTCTTT. Protein product: CASSQGVGGVWSEAFF.

The V gene is TRBV28, the J gene TRBJ2-1; 10 bases fit TRBD2. The J segment lost 3 bases and the V segment lost 6 bases, leaving 11 bases of the junction unmatched. CDR3 size: 17 residues. Looked up from germline, CDR1 is MDHEN and CDR2 is SYDVKM. The CDR3 loop is CASSLGLLAGDYNEQFF. The CDR3 nucleotides read TGTGCCAGCAGCTTAGGCCTTCTAGCGGGGGACTACAATGAGCAGTTCTTC.

V gene TRBV6-6 combines with J gene TRBJ1-1; 7 bases line up with TRBD1. After removal of 5 bases from V and 4 bases from J, the junction contained 4 bases not matched to a gene. The CDR3 sequence is 13 residues long. The V gene's germline CDR1 is MNHNY and CDR2 SVGAGI (reference sequence). The CDR3 protein is CASSDTGATEAFF. CDR3 DNA sequence: TGTGCCAGCAGTGACACAGGGGCCACTGAAGCTTTCTTT.

This rearrangement joins TRBV6-5 to TRBJ2-3; 7 nucleotides match TRBD2. This CDR3 comprises 15 residues. The germline V gene encodes CDR1 MNHEY and CDR2 SVGAGI. The V and J ends lost 9 bases and 0 bases, in that order; junction bases with no gene match: 9. The CDR3 loop is CASRRGVTSTDTQYF. The DNA of the CDR3 is TGTGCCAGTCGACGGGGGGTGACTAGCACAGATACGCAGTATTTT.

The CDR3 protein is CASSVDEGDGYTF. The CDR3 region has the DNA TGTGCCAGCAGCGTAGATGAAGGGGATGGCTACACCTTC. This rearrangement joins TRBV9 to TRBJ1-2, with D perhaps matching TRBD1 (5 bases). Trimming left V 0 bases short and J 6 bases short, with 9 bases between. Germline CDR1 SGDLS, CDR2 YYNGEE. The CDR3 has 13 residues.